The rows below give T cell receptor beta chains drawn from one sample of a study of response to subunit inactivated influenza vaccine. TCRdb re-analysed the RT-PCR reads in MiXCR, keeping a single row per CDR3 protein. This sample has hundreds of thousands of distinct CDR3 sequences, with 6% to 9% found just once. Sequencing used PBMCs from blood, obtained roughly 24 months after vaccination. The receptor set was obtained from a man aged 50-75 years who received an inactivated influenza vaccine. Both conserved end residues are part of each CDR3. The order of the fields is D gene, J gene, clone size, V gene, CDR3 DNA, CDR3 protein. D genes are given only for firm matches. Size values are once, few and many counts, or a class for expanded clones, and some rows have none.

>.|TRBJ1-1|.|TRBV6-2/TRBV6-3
TGTGCCAGCAAGCCTTATTATTCGGGCACTGAAGCTTTCTTT
CASKPYYSGTEAFF
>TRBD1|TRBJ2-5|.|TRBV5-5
TGTGCCAGCAGCTGGGACAGGGTAGGAACCCAGTACTTC
CASSWDRVGTQYF
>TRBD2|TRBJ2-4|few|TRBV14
TGTGCCAGCAGCCGAACAGCGGGGGGCGGGGACATTCAGTACTTC
CASSRTAGGGDIQYF
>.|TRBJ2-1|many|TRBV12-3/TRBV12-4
TGTGCCAGCAATCTACGGGGGAGCTCCTACAATGAGCAGTTCTTC
CASNLRGSSYNEQFF
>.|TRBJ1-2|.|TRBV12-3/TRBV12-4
TGTGCCAGCAGTTGCCCCACTAACTATGGCTACACCTTC
CASSCPTNYGYTF
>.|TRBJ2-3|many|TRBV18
TGTGCCAGCTCAAGGGGAGCGGATACGCAGTATTTT
CASSRGADTQYF
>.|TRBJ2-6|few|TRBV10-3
TGTGCCATCAGCCCTAACGCAGGGTCCGGGGCCAACGTCCTGACTTTC
CAISPNAGSGANVLTF
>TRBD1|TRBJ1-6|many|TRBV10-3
TGTGCCATCAGCTCCGGGACAGGGAAGAATTCACCCCTCCACTTT
CAISSGTGKNSPLHF
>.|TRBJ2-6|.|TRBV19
TGTGCCAGTAGGGAGACAGGTACCCGCCCGCTCTCTGGGGCCAACGTCCTGACTTTC
CASRETGTRPLSGANVLTF
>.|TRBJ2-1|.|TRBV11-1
TGTGCCAGCAGCTTTCTTTCCGGGATTGAGCAGTTCTTC
CASSFLSGIEQFF
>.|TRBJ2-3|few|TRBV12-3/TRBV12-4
TGTGCCAGCAGTCCTATGGCCCGAGATACGCAGTATTTT
CASSPMARDTQYF
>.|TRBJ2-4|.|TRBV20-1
TGCAGTGCTAGAGATCCAGGAGTAGCCAAAAACATTCAGTACTTC
CSARDPGVAKNIQYF
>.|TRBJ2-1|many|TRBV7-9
TGTGCCAGCAGCTCCGCGGAGCGATATGGCTACAATGAGCAGTTCTTC
CASSSAERYGYNEQFF
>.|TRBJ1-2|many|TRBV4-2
TGTGCCAGCAGCCAAGATCTGGGAAGGGATGGCTACACCTTC
CASSQDLGRDGYTF
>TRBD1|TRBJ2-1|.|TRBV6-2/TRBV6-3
TGTGCCAGCAGTTACCTCCCTCAGGGGGCGCGATCCTACAATGAGCAGTTCTTC
CASSYLPQGARSYNEQFF
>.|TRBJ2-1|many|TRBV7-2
TGTGCCAGCAGCCGAGATCCCCCGCCGGTCGAGCAGTTCTTC
CASSRDPPPVEQFF
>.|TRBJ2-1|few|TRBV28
TGTGCCAGCAGTTTTGCCGGGGGCTCCTACAATGAGCAGTTCTTC
CASSFAGGSYNEQFF
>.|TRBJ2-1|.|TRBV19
TGTGCCAGTAGAGTTGAGGGGGGCCCCTACAATGAGCAGTTCTTC
CASRVEGGPYNEQFF
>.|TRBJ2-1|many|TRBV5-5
TGTGCCAGCAGCTTGGTGCGGCTCGATGAGCAGTTCTTC
CASSLVRLDEQFF
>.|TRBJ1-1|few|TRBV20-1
TGCAGTGCTAGAGTCCCCCGGGGAGGAGTCAACACTGAAGCTTTCTTT
CSARVPRGGVNTEAFF